These 9 T cell receptor beta chains share one sample of origin, sequenced in a study of blood T cell repertoires in COVID-19. Sequenced by immunoSEQ multiplex PCR; TCRdb stores in-frame clones only, minus some. The repertoire has under 150,000 clones, more than 75% of them found once; the top ten carry 4% to 5%. The sequencing input was peripheral blood. The source of these receptors is a man in his 60s with COVID-19, enrolled during active disease.

V usage is TRBV10-2 and J usage is TRBJ2-5, with D maybe TRBD2 (6 bases). Germline CDR1 is WSHSY and CDR2 is SAAADI. This CDR3 spans 13 amino acids. V lost 3 bases and J 6 bases, leaving 11 bases between the germline ends. CDR3 DNA sequence: TGCGCCAGCAGTGATAGGGGCGGGAAGACCCAGTACTTC. Amino acid sequence: CASSDRGGKTQYF.

The CDR3 sequence: CASSQEVTRSSYNEQFF. The CDR3 DNA is TGTGCCAGCAGCCAAGAGGTGACTAGGAGCTCCTACAATGAGCAGTTCTTC. V usage is TRBV3-1 (or the pseudogene TRBV3-2) and J usage is TRBJ2-1; D might be TRBD2 (6 bases). The CDR3 length is 17 residues. Trimming pared 0 bases from V and 0 bases from J, leaving 12 bases between. Germline V gene data show CDR1 as LGHDT and CDR2 as YNNKEL (reference sequence).

The V call is TRBV19, the J call TRBJ1-1; no reliable D call. Germline CDR1 is LNHDA and CDR2 is SQIVND (reference sequence). The CDR3 is made up of 11 amino acids. Trimming left V 2 bases short and J 6 bases short, with 4 bases between. The CDR3 loop is CASSIRAEAFF. CDR3 DNA: TGTGCCAGTAGTATAAGAGCTGAAGCTTTCTTT.

The CDR3 loop reads CASSAPPGNTEAFF. CDR3 nucleotides: TGTGCCAGCAGCGCCCCCCCAGGGAACACTGAAGCTTTCTTT. The chain is built from TRBV7-9 and TRBJ1-1; D ambiguous. The CDR3 sequence is 14 residues long. Trimming shortened V by 5 bases and J by 1 base, and 11 bases separated the two germline ends. Germline lookup yields CDR1 SEHNR and CDR2 FQNEAQ (reference sequence).

The gene calls are TRBV29-1 and TRBJ2-5; TRBD2 agrees at 7 bases. The CDR3 has 13 amino acids. Germline V gives CDR1 SQVTM, CDR2 ANQGSEA. V shed 1 base, J shed 5 bases, and the junction held 4 bases outside the gene matches. CDR3 in amino acids: CSVEGRTRETQYF. The DNA for the CDR3 is TGCAGCGTTGAAGGTCGGACTAGGGAGACCCAGTACTTC.

The genes are TRBV27 and TRBJ1-6, with 7 bases aligning to TRBD1. J was trimmed by 7 bases and V by 3 bases; bases with no gene match: 3. Germline CDR1 reads MNHEY; CDR2 reads SMNVEV (reference sequence). This CDR3 has 14 amino acids. CDR3 nucleotides: TGTGCCAGCAGTTTCCGGACAGGCAATTCACCCCTCCACTTT. This codes for CASSFRTGNSPLHF.

This chain links TRBV5-1 with TRBJ2-1; D gene ambiguous. Germline CDR1 SGHRS, CDR2 YFSETQ. This CDR3 has 16 residues. Trimming pared 0 bases from V and 0 bases from J, leaving 10 bases between. The chain's CDR3 is CASSLESSSSYNEQFF. For the CDR3, the DNA is TGCGCCAGCAGCTTGGAGAGTAGTAGCTCCTACAATGAGCAGTTCTTC.

This sequence joins TRBV9 and TRBJ2-1; D not resolved. Germline CDR1 and CDR2: SGDLS and YYNGEE. V gave up 4 bases and J gave up 0 bases, with 17 bases separating them. This CDR3 comprises 17 residues. In DNA, the CDR3 is TGTGCCAGCAGCCCCAACGTTGTACAGAGCTCCTACAATGAGCAGTTCTTC. This translates into CASSPNVVQSSYNEQFF. The variable domain in full, completed from reference TRBV9 and TRBJ2-1, reads DSGVTQTPKHLITATGQRVTLRCSPRSGDLSVYWYQQSLDQGLQFLIQYYNGEERAKGNILERFSAQQFPDLHSELNLSSLELGDSALYFCASSPNVVQSSYNEQFFGPGTRLTVL.

This clone showed up just once. The chain joins TRBV7-9 to TRBJ2-3, with TRBD1 matching 10 bases. The junction had 5 bases not matched to a gene; V was cut back by 3 bases and J by 14 bases. CDR1 is SEHNR, CDR2 FQNEAQ, per germline (reference sequence). This CDR3 is 12 amino acids long. The CDR3 DNA reads TGTGCCAGCAGCTTGTGGGACAGGGGAGCGTATTTT. Protein sequence: CASSLWDRGAYF. Full variable domain (remainder filled in from reference TRBV7-9 and TRBJ2-3): DTGVSQNPRHKITKRGQNVTFRCDPISEHNRLYWYRQTLGQGPEFLTYFQNEAQLEKSRLLSDRFSAERPKGSFSTLEIQRTEQGDSAMYLCASSLWDRGAYFGPGTRLTVL.